Listed here are 23 T cell receptor beta chains from one sample, sequenced in a study of T-cell reconstitution after alpha-beta-depleted transplantation in children. Unique molecular identifiers featured in how the TCRbeta library was prepared. Using its own MiXCR run on the PCR reads, TCRdb lists one record per CDR3 protein. There are a few hundred thousand distinct CDR3 sequences in the sample; more than 8% occur only once, and about 9.5% lies in the top ten. The specimen was PBMCs from the stem cell graft donor, collected from the stem cell graft. These receptors all come from a human donor who donated a stem cell graft to a child with SCID.

The chain joins TRBV29-1 to TRBJ2-1, with 7 bases that match TRBD1. The CDR3 totals 12 residues. Germline V CDR1 and CDR2: SQVTM, ANQGSEA. V was clipped by 3 bases and J by 11 bases; unmatched bases: 7. CDR3 in DNA: TGCAGCGTTGATCAGGGGGAGAATCAGCAGTTCTTC. Translated, it gives CSVDQGENQQFF.

This clonotype was picked up a small number of times. The rearrangement links TRBV10-3 to TRBJ1-3, with 7 bases lining up with TRBD1. V trimming: 6 bases; J trimming: 3 bases; junction bases outside the gene matches: 8. This CDR3 is built from 15 residues. Germline assignment: CDR1 ENHRY and CDR2 SYGVKD. CDR3 sequence: CAIRDRVSIGNTIYF. DNA of the CDR3: TGTGCCATCAGAGACAGGGTATCCATTGGAAACACCATATATTTT.

This clonotype occurred a few times. V gene TRBV7-6 combines with J gene TRBJ1-5; D possibly corresponds to TRBD1 (6 bases). The ends were cut back, 5 bases at V and 0 bases at J, with 14 bases in the middle. From germline, CDR1 is SGHVS and CDR2 FNYEAQ. The CDR3 runs to 16 residues. The CDR3 nucleotides are TGTGCCAGCAGCCCCTCGACAGGTAATAGCAATCAGCCCCAGCATTTT. Encoded protein: CASSPSTGNSNQPQHF.

This chain links TRBV5-1 with TRBJ2-7; the D gene could be TRBD1 or TRBD2 (5 bases each). The CDR3 contains 14 residues. Germline loops: CDR1 SGHRS, CDR2 YFSETQ. Between the trimmed V and J ends, which lost 4 bases and 3 bases, there was a span of 14 bases. For the CDR3, the DNA is TGCGCCAGCAGCAGGGACGGGCAGCTCTACGAGCAGTACTTC. As protein: CASSRDGQLYEQYF. The variable domain in full, with the rest retrieved from reference TRBV5-1 and TRBJ2-7, is KAGVTQTPRYLIKTRGQQVTLSCSPISGHRSVSWYQQTPGQGLQFLFEYFSETQRNKGNFPGRFSGRQFSNSRSEMNVSTLELGDSALYLCASSRDGQLYEQYFGPGTRLTVT.

The rearrangement uses TRBV12-3 or TRBV12-4 and TRBJ1-1, with 10 bases fitting TRBD1. V trimming: 4 bases; J trimming: 3 bases; junction bases outside the gene matches: 5. This CDR3 comprises 15 residues. CDR3 coding DNA: TGTGCCAGCAGTTCTGGACAGGGGGGGTACACTGAAGCTTTCTTT. Protein sequence: CASSSGQGGYTEAFF.

The rearrangement joins TRBV3-1 to TRBJ1-6, with 9 nucleotides matching TRBD1. The V gene's germline CDR1 is LGHDT and CDR2 YNNKEL (reference sequence). This CDR3 comprises 15 residues. V gave up 6 bases and J gave up 9 bases; unmatched junction bases: 9. CDR3 bases: TGTGCCAGCAGAACAACTTCGACAGGGGGTTCACCCCTCCACTTT. It yields the protein CASRTTSTGGSPLHF.

This clonotype was recorded a few times. This chain uses TRBV7-6 with TRBJ2-1; D may correspond to TRBD1 or TRBD2 (5 bases each). Germline assignment: CDR1 SGHVS and CDR2 FNYEAQ. This CDR3 is built from 20 residues. V gave up 1 base and J gave up 4 bases, with 26 bases separating them. CDR3 sequence (DNA): TGTGCCAGCAGCTTAGTGGGGTCGGGTGAGGGGCAGGCGATATACAATGAGCAGTTCTTC. Its translation is CASSLVGSGEGQAIYNEQFF.

This chain joins TRBV20-1 and TRBJ2-5; 7 bases map to TRBD2. Germline V gene lookup returns CDR1 DFQATT and CDR2 SNEGSKA (reference sequence). V was clipped by 6 bases and J by 3 bases; unmatched bases: 16. CDR3 length equals 16 residues. The CDR3 spells CSATRSPSGLEETQYF. CDR3 sequence (DNA): TGCAGTGCCACGCGTAGTCCTAGCGGTTTGGAAGAGACCCAGTACTTC.

The chain joins TRBV12-3 or TRBV12-4 to TRBJ2-5, with 10 bases aligning to TRBD1. The CDR3 has 14 amino acids. J lost 2 bases, V lost 6 bases, and 3 bases had no gene match. For the CDR3, the DNA is TGTGCCAGCAGGAGGGGACAGGGGCAAGAGACCCAGTACTTC. It specifies CASRRGQGQETQYF.

The V gene is TRBV5-5, the J gene TRBJ2-7; 14 bases line up with TRBD2. Trimming removed 1 base from V and 2 bases from J; junction bases left unmatched: 2. The CDR3 is made up of 16 amino acids. In germline, CDR1 is SGHKS, CDR2 YYEKEE (reference sequence). Here the CDR3 reads CASSLRTSGGTYEQYF. The CDR3 DNA sequence: TGTGCCAGCAGCTTGCGGACTAGCGGGGGGACCTACGAGCAGTACTTC.

V is TRBV12-3 or TRBV12-4 and J is TRBJ1-1; no clear D gene. V gave up 2 bases and J gave up 7 bases, with 17 bases separating them. The CDR3 sequence is 15 residues long. The CDR3 loop is CASSLSTWASGEAFF. CDR3 DNA: TGTGCCAGCAGTTTATCCACGTGGGCAAGTGGTGAAGCTTTCTTT.

Concerning this clonotype itself: An end of the junction does not agree with germline; a read error may underlie this. V usage is TRBV7-7 and J usage is TRBJ2-3; D tentatively reads TRBD1 or TRBD2 (5 bases each). Germline V gives CDR1 SSHAT, CDR2 FNYEAQ (reference sequence). The CDR3 is 13 residues long. CDR3 bases: TGTGCTAGCAGCTTCGGGGCCACAGATACGCAGTATTTT. Protein sequence: CASSFGATDTQYF.

J is TRBJ2-7 and V is TRBV11-2, with a possible D match to TRBD2 (5 bases). The CDR3 is made up of 18 amino acids. Germline V gene lookup returns CDR1 SGHAT and CDR2 FQNNGV. V dropped 2 bases and J dropped 4 bases, with 24 bases sitting between them. Here the CDR3 DNA reads TGTGCCAGCAGCTTAAAAGGGAGTGGTAAGGCAAGGAGTTACGAGCAGTACTTC. Protein product: CASSLKGSGKARSYEQYF.

This clonotype was counted at least ten times. V gene TRBV12-3 or TRBV12-4 combines with J gene TRBJ1-5, with D perhaps matching TRBD1 (5 bases). V lost 6 bases and J 3 bases, leaving 9 bases between the germline ends. The CDR3 covers 13 residues. The CDR3 spells CASSGTPNQPQHF. The CDR3 DNA reads TGTGCCAGCAGCGGGACCCCCAATCAGCCCCAGCATTTT.

This clonotype was seen more than once but under ten times. V and J are TRBV7-8 and TRBJ2-3; 8 nucleotides line up with TRBD2. This CDR3 is 16 amino acids long. Germline CDR1 and CDR2: SGHVS and FQNEAQ. Losses at the gene ends were 3 bases for V and 2 bases for J; bases not matched to a gene: 7. The CDR3, as DNA: TGTGCCAGCAGCTTGCGTCGGGGGGGGCTCACAGATACGCAGTATTTT. The encoded protein is CASSLRRGGLTDTQYF.

The chain has TRBV10-2 and TRBJ2-5; 8 bases fit TRBD2. V lost 7 bases, J lost 5 bases, and 6 bases stayed unmatched. Germline lookup yields CDR1 WSHSY and CDR2 SAAADI. The CDR3 runs to 13 residues. CDR3 nucleotide sequence: TGCGCCAGCAATTTGCGGGGGGAGGAGACCCAGTACTTC. It codes for CASNLRGEETQYF.

The chain recombines TRBV5-5 with TRBJ2-1, with D perhaps TRBD2 (6 bases). CDR3 length equals 17 residues. The germline V and J ends were trimmed by 0 bases and 2 bases, with 15 bases remaining between them. The germline V gene has CDR1 SGHKS and CDR2 YYEKEE (reference sequence). The CDR3 sequence: CASSLGKAGGAYNEQFF. The DNA of the CDR3 is TGTGCCAGCAGCTTGGGGAAGGCCGGAGGGGCCTACAATGAGCAGTTCTTC.

This clonotype was counted a few times. This rearrangement joins TRBV6-1 to TRBJ1-2; 9 bases map to TRBD1. Germline V lookup: CDR1 MNHNS, CDR2 SASEGT. Trimming at V came to 6 bases and at J to 8 bases, leaving 10 bases not matched to a gene. This CDR3 comprises 14 residues. The CDR3 region has the DNA TGTGCCAGCAGAAGGACAGGGGAAGGCTTCGGCTACACCTTC. This codes for CASRRTGEGFGYTF.

This clonotype was seen a handful of times. The V call is TRBV7-9, the J call TRBJ1-4; D is uncertain. V lost 1 base and J lost 5, with 8 bases in between. The CDR3 is made up of 14 amino acids. Germline V gives CDR1 SEHNR, CDR2 FQNEAQ (reference sequence). Written as DNA, the CDR3 is TGTGCCAGCAGCTTAGGGCCTCCGAATGAAAAACTGTTTTTT. The encoded protein is CASSLGPPNEKLFF.

The gene calls are TRBV7-3 and TRBJ2-3; D might be TRBD2 (5 bases). CDR3 size: 15 residues. Germline CDR1 is SGHTA and CDR2 is FQGTGA. V was clipped by 4 bases and J by 2 bases, with 13 bases between them. The DNA of the CDR3 is TGTGCCAGCAGCTCATCGGGATACCACACAGATACGCAGTATTTT. Its translation is CASSSSGYHTDTQYF.

V and J are TRBV7-6 and TRBJ2-7; D unresolved. This CDR3 region has 14 residues. V was shortened by 0 bases and J by 3 bases, with 9 bases between the two germline ends. Germline V gives CDR1 SGHVS, CDR2 FNYEAQ. The CDR3 region has the DNA TGTGCCAGCAGCTTAGCTGCTGCAAGCTACGAGCAGTACTTC. Its translation is CASSLAAASYEQYF.

This clonotype was detected only a few times. The chain uses TRBV4-1 and TRBJ2-5, with 11 bases lining up with TRBD1. Germline CDR1 is MGHRA and CDR2 is YSYEKL. The CDR3 consists of 15 residues. V shed 3 bases and J 9 bases; nucleotides not matched to a gene: 9. As DNA, the CDR3 is TGCGCCAGCAGCCAGGGGACAGGGGGTCCTGAGGCCCAGTACTTC. Amino acids: CASSQGTGGPEAQYF.

J is TRBJ1-1 and V is TRBV5-1; no definite D call. V lost 5 bases and J lost 5, with 10 bases in between. CDR1 and CDR2 from the germline V gene are SGHRS and YFSETQ. The CDR3 runs to 12 residues. CDR3 region: CASRLGWTEAFF. CDR3 bases: TGCGCCAGCAGACTTGGATGGACTGAAGCTTTCTTT.